Following are 27 T cell receptor beta chains from one sample sequenced in a study of shared clonotypes between healthy human individuals. TCRdb keeps only in-frame clones here, not all; method: immunoSEQ multiplex PCR. The sample consists of over 2 million clones, over 85% of them appearing once. The material sequenced was naive CD4+ T cells sorted from blood. Regarding subset: CD45RA+ positively selected. The source is a man younger than 35 in good health.

The chain employs TRBV2 and TRBJ2-7; D is unresolved. There are 14 residues in the CDR3. Germline CDR1 SNHLY, CDR2 FYNNEI. V shed 7 bases and J shed 0 bases, with 13 bases lying between them. CDR3 DNA sequence: TGTGCCAGCAAAAACGGGCAAAACTCCTACGAGCAGTACTTC. It encodes CASKNGQNSYEQYF.

The CDR3 DNA reads TGTGCCAGCAGCGTAGGGACGGCGTGGGGCGAGCAGTACTTC. It yields the protein CASSVGTAWGEQYF. This chain links TRBV9 with TRBJ2-7; D gene ambiguous. Between the trimmed V and J ends, which lost 0 bases and 6 bases, there was a span of 13 bases. Germline V lookup: CDR1 SGDLS, CDR2 YYNGEE. This CDR3 region has 14 residues.

This clone was observed a handful of times. The sample carries other DNA sequences with the same CDR3. J is TRBJ1-2 and V is TRBV30, with D unclear. The V end was cut by 0 bases, the J end by 4 bases, with 9 bases between. Germline V CDR1 and CDR2: GTSNPN, SVGIG (reference sequence). The CDR3 is made up of 13 amino acids. CDR3 amino acids: CAWSVGGIYGYTF. The DNA of the CDR3 is TGTGCCTGGAGTGTTGGCGGGATCTATGGCTACACCTTC.

The chain links TRBV27 to TRBJ1-2; a weak D match, TRBD1 (6 bases). The CDR3 is 13 residues long. The V gene lost 5 bases and the J gene lost 8 bases, with 15 bases spanning the gap. Germline CDR1 MNHEY, CDR2 SMNVEV (reference sequence). CDR3 sequence reads: CASSGGSWRGYTF. CDR3 nucleotides: TGTGCCAGCAGTGGGGGCAGTTGGCGAGGCTACACCTTC.

This chain connects TRBV30 to TRBJ1-1, with no clear D. V gave up 3 bases and J gave up 0 bases, with 8 bases separating them. This CDR3 has 13 amino acids. The germline V gene has CDR1 GTSNPN and CDR2 SVGIG (reference sequence). The CDR3: CAWSSLMNTEAFF. The CDR3 coding sequence is TGTGCCTGGAGCAGCCTTATGAACACTGAAGCTTTCTTT.

This chain uses TRBV4-1 with TRBJ2-7, with 8 bases fitting TRBD1. With V trimmed by 0 bases and J by 2 bases, 9 bases remained unmatched. The CDR3 sequence is 17 residues long. The germline V gene has CDR1 MGHRA and CDR2 YSYEKL. The CDR3 region is CASSQDQETGDPYEQYF. DNA for the CDR3: TGCGCCAGCAGCCAAGATCAGGAGACAGGGGATCCCTACGAGCAGTACTTC.

The rearrangement joins TRBV7-9 to TRBJ2-5; 7 nucleotides agree with TRBD1. The V segment lost 7 bases and the J segment 6 bases; nucleotides outside the gene matches: 14. The V gene's germline CDR1 is SEHNR and CDR2 FQNEAQ (reference sequence). The CDR3 runs to 15 residues. CDR3 nucleotide sequence: TGTGCCAGCACCCCTAGGGACAGCGAGGGAAAGACCCAGTACTTC. Its protein is CASTPRDSEGKTQYF.

The genes are TRBV4-1 and TRBJ1-3; 8 nucleotides align to TRBD1. This CDR3 is built from 15 residues. CDR1 is MGHRA and CDR2 is YSYEKL in the germline V gene. V was pared by 6 bases and J by 0 bases, with 4 bases of the junction left unmatched. The CDR3 reads CASSGQGTSGNTIYF. CDR3 sequence (DNA): TGCGCCAGCAGTGGACAGGGCACCTCTGGAAACACCATATATTTT.

The genes are TRBV5-1 and TRBJ1-6; TRBD1 matches at 9 bases. The CDR3 is made up of 13 amino acids. The J segment lost 11 bases and the V segment lost 4 bases, leaving 4 bases of the junction unmatched. Germline V CDR1 and CDR2: SGHRS, YFSETQ. The CDR3 region is CASSVDRGAPLHF. The CDR3 DNA reads TGCGCCAGCAGCGTGGACAGGGGCGCACCCCTCCACTTT.

This chain uses TRBV30 with TRBJ1-4; 7 positions match TRBD1. The length of the CDR3 is 14 residues. The ends lost 7 bases at V and 5 bases at J; junction bases unmatched: 10. The germline gives CDR1 GTSNPN, CDR2 SVGIG (reference sequence). The CDR3 protein is CASGRRGQNEKLFF. Here the CDR3 DNA reads TGTGCCTCAGGCAGAAGGGGACAGAATGAAAAACTGTTTTTT.

The CDR3 region has the DNA TGTGCCAGCAGCCGTGGGGAGGGCAAAAACATTCAGTACTTC. As protein: CASSRGEGKNIQYF. The chain uses TRBV7-2 and TRBJ2-4, with 7 positions matching TRBD2. This CDR3 has 14 amino acids. Germline V gene data show CDR1 as SGHTA and CDR2 as FQGNSA. With 5 bases clipped from V and 3 bases from J, the junction kept 4 bases outside the gene matches.

This chain uses TRBV6-7 with TRBJ2-3; weak D call: TRBD2 (5 bases). TRBV6-7 is labeled an ORF, and its function is uncertain. The CDR3 totals 16 residues. V lost 2 bases, J lost 0 bases, and 12 bases lay in between. This CDR3 reads CASSYPSSKSTDTQYF. CDR3 DNA: TGTGCCAGCAGTTACCCCTCTAGCAAGAGCACAGATACGCAGTATTTT.

V is TRBV5-8 and J is TRBJ2-5, with 11 bases fitting TRBD2. TRBJ2-7 explains the end of the DNA better; the J call may be wrong. The CDR3 is made up of 17 amino acids. The germline V gene has CDR1 SGHTS and CDR2 YDEGEE. CDR3 region: CASSFSGGARYLHEQYF. CDR3 bases: TGTGCCAGCAGCTTTAGCGGGGGGGCGCGGTATCTGCACGAGCAGTACTTC.

The CDR3 sequence: CASSYADTQETQYF. The CDR3 nucleotides are TGTGCCAGCAGTTACGCGGACACTCAAGAGACCCAGTACTTC. V is TRBV6-5 and J is TRBJ2-5; weak D call: TRBD1 (5 bases). The ends were cut back, 2 bases at V and 2 bases at J, with 9 bases in the middle. The CDR3 is 14 amino acids. Germline values: CDR1 MNHEY, CDR2 SVGAGI.

The gene calls are TRBV12-5 and TRBJ2-1, with unresolved D. V shed 1 base and J shed 8 bases, with 15 bases lying between them. Per the germline V gene, CDR1 is LGHNT and CDR2 is FRNRAP. The CDR3 sequence is 15 residues long. The CDR3 loop is CASGLDLGPLDEQFF. CDR3 nucleotide sequence: TGTGCTAGTGGTTTGGATCTAGGTCCCTTGGATGAGCAGTTCTTC.

The chain links TRBV10-2 to TRBJ2-1, with TRBD2 matching over 11 bases. The CDR3 is 19 amino acids. CDR1 and CDR2 from the germline V gene are WSHSY and SAAADI. The J segment lost 4 bases and the V segment lost 4 bases, leaving 15 bases of the junction unmatched. CDR3 sequence reads: CASSGGRGKGLAVYNEQFF. The CDR3 region has the DNA TGCGCCAGCAGTGGGGGGAGGGGCAAGGGACTAGCGGTATACAATGAGCAGTTCTTC.

The V and J genes are TRBV29-1 and TRBJ1-1; no clear D. V was cut by 7 bases and J by 1 base, with 13 bases left in between. The CDR3 sequence is 13 residues long. Germline V gives CDR1 SQVTM, CDR2 ANQGSEA. CDR3 bases: TGCAGCGCCGGAGGTAGCGGGAACACTGAAGCTTTCTTT. It translates to CSAGGSGNTEAFF.

This chain uses TRBV18 with TRBJ2-2, with 9 bases lining up with TRBD1. The CDR3 length is 16 residues. Germline V gene sequence: CDR1 KGHSH, CDR2 LQKENI. Trimming at V came to 6 bases and at J to 0 bases, leaving 5 bases not matched to a gene. The CDR3 loop reads CASSYTGGANTGELFF. CDR3 in DNA: TGTGCCAGCTCCTATACAGGGGGCGCGAACACCGGGGAGCTGTTTTTT.

V usage is TRBV6-1 and J usage is TRBJ1-6; perhaps TRBD1 as D (6 bases). The CDR3 loop spans 15 amino acids. The germline gives CDR1 MNHNS, CDR2 SASEGT. V was pared by 3 bases and J by 7 bases, with 13 bases between. CDR3 coding DNA: TGTGCCAGCAGTGACACAGGGATGGGCAATTCACCCCTCCACTTT. Amino acids: CASSDTGMGNSPLHF.

This chain joins TRBV7-9 and TRBJ1-2; 7 bases fit TRBD1. The CDR3 is 14 residues long. Germline-derived CDR1 and CDR2 are SEHNR and FQNEAQ (reference sequence). V gave up 5 bases and J gave up 8 bases; unmatched junction bases: 11. CDR3 DNA: TGTGCCAGCAGCGATCCCGACAGGGTGGGAGGCTACACCTTC. This encodes CASSDPDRVGGYTF.

This chain joins TRBV7-2 and TRBJ2-5; D call uncertain. In germline, CDR1 is SGHTA, CDR2 FQGNSA. The CDR3 runs 13 residues. Trimming removed 6 bases from V and 1 base from J, with 9 bases in between. CDR3 sequence reads: CASRLTIQETQYF. CDR3 in DNA: TGTGCCAGCAGATTAACCATCCAAGAGACCCAGTACTTC.

V gene TRBV5-1 combines with J gene TRBJ1-6; D may be TRBD1 (5 bases). Germline V gives CDR1 SGHRS, CDR2 YFSETQ. Trimming stripped 0 bases from V and 1 base from J, with 17 bases between. The CDR3 spans 19 residues. This chain's CDR3 is CASSLVRTPGGSYNSPLHF. The CDR3 nucleotides are TGCGCCAGCAGCTTGGTCCGGACACCCGGGGGATCCTATAATTCACCCCTCCACTTT.

The rearrangement links TRBV7-2 to TRBJ1-1; no clear D. Trimming stripped 7 bases from V and 0 bases from J, with 15 bases between. Germline V CDR1 and CDR2: SGHTA, FQGNSA. The CDR3 length is 15 residues. The CDR3 is CASTLIGNLNTEAFF. The DNA of the CDR3 is TGTGCCAGCACTCTAATAGGGAATCTGAACACTGAAGCTTTCTTT. The complete variable domain, with remaining parts taken from reference TRBV7-2 and TRBJ1-1, reads GAGVSQSPSNKVTEKGKDVELRCDPISGHTALYWYRQSLGQGLEFLIYFQGNSAPDKSGLPSDRFSAERTGGSVSTLTIQRTQQEDSAVYLCASTLIGNLNTEAFFGQGTRLTVV.

The V and J genes are TRBV6-5 and TRBJ1-6; TRBD1 matches at 10 bases. The ends lost 6 bases at V and 10 bases at J; junction bases unmatched: 9. The CDR3 covers 15 residues. Germline-derived CDR1 and CDR2 are MNHEY and SVGAGI. CDR3: CASRPRGTGVSPLHF. CDR3 coding DNA: TGTGCCAGCAGGCCGAGGGGGACAGGGGTATCACCCCTCCACTTT.

In this sample, this clone turned up once. This chain connects TRBV21-1 to TRBJ2-5. TRBV21-1 is termed a pseudogene. The length of the CDR3 is 16 residues. CDR3 sequence (DNA): TGTGCCAGCAGCTACAAGGGTGGCGGACCACAAGAGACCCAGTACTTC. The encoded protein is CASSYKGGGPQETQYF.

This sequence joins TRBV11-3 and TRBJ2-5, with 10 positions matching TRBD1. V trimming: 4 bases; J trimming: 4 bases; junction bases outside the gene matches: 15. Germline V lookup: CDR1 SGHNT, CDR2 YENEEA. The CDR3 is made up of 18 amino acids. DNA of the CDR3: TGTGCCAGCAGCTCGTCATGGGGGGGACAGGGGCTTTTAGAGACCCAGTACTTC. Protein: CASSSSWGGQGLLETQYF.

This rearrangement joins TRBV7-8 to TRBJ1-2; 12 nucleotides agree with TRBD1. The CDR3 runs to 16 residues. Losses at the gene ends were 1 base for V and 4 bases for J; bases not matched to a gene: 4. Germline V gives CDR1 SGHVS, CDR2 FQNEAQ. The CDR3 region is CASSLEGTGGSYGYTF. The CDR3 DNA sequence: TGTGCCAGCAGCTTAGAAGGGACAGGGGGCTCCTATGGCTACACCTTC.